Sequencing of this TCR beta chain was carried out in a study of breast tumors, draining lymph nodes, adjacent tissues. This clonotype is labeled as medium-sized. The germline V gene has CDR1 SGHNT and CDR2 YENEEA. V was shortened by 3 bases and J by 5 bases, with 12 bases between the two germline ends. The length of the CDR3 is 14 residues. Via MiXCR, TCRdb re-called the multiplex PCR reads, giving one row per CDR3 protein. The sample consists of more than 10,000 distinct CDR3 sequences, under 80% of them appearing once. This chain uses TRBV11-3 with TRBJ2-3; maybe TRBD2 (6 bases). The sample taken for sequencing was tumor-adjacent breast tissue. The source of this sequence is a female donor with breast cancer. Some clones in this sample may be carry-over from other donors' samples. CDR3 sequence reads: CASSFRGVQDTQYF. CDR3 bases: TGTGCCAGCAGCTTCCGCGGGGTCCAAGATACGCAGTATTTT.